One T cell receptor beta chain is described in this entry. Its antigen is unknown. No qualities accompany the bases; no much larger clone lies one base away. One collaborating source in Seattle enrolled patients while the patients were actively infected and followed the patients over time throughout the course of disease. The collaborating institutions used their own protocols to collect whole blood in K2EDTA tubes. Collaborator samples were shipped for TCRbeta analysis as frozen whole blood, isolated PBMCs, or DNA extracted from either sample type. TCRbeta CDR3 regions were amplified from genomic DNA using the immunoSEQ Assay, a bias-controlled multiplex PCR. Turning to the authors' computational methods: Nucleated cell counts per sample were estimated from amplification of reference gene primers within the assay. To quantify the absolute abundance of each unique TCRbeta CDR3 rearrangement, sequence reads were collapsed and filtered. For each sample, productive Simpson clonality was calculated as the square root of Simpson's diversity index over productive rearrangements. Imported from immuneACCESS, the table was reduced by TCRdb to in-frame sequences with V and J called. These copies leave out some clones; in studies compared against another copy, an unresolved V gene accounts for under half, and the cause of the remainder is not known. That table supplies the V and J calls and clone size; D and trimming were determined from the DNA. The sample includes hundreds of thousands of clones, with around 90% observed a single time. The top ten hold less than 3.5% of the sample.

These data come from a study of blood T cell repertoires in COVID-19 (dated by TCRdb to between 2020 and 2021). Context from the whole study: Samples from collaborators originated in the United States, Italy and Spain and spanned both the acute and convalescent phases of COVID-19. Deeply sampled blood TCRbeta repertoires from subjects exposed to, actively infected with, or recovered from COVID-19 were included in the dataset. A de-identified subject ID, COVID-19 status, age in years and sex were almost always included in the sample metadata. A freely available public database, intended as a resource for researchers studying the immune response to SARS-CoV-2, is where the repertoires were released. The samples were drawn from the first 160 participants of the ongoing ImmuneRACE study and from under 1,500 subjects provided by 6 global collaborators. Where HLA class I and class II types were available, the types were taken from metadata supplied by the sample provider, not from assay-based typing. The prospective study material was composed of cDNA or gDNA derived from T cells, B-cell-depleted T cells, or PBMCs. On the study overall, not on this receptor specifically: Clinical and demographic metadata were provided uncurated, with the amount varying by source and participant.

CDR1 and CDR2 are drawn from the germline V gene: SNHLY, FYNNEI. Reading from cysteine to phenylalanine, the CDR3 counts 12 amino acids. This entry keeps only the CDR3 DNA: 36 bases, framed from base 1. V drops 11 bases and J drops 7 bases, leaving 17 bases in between. Recombination joined TRBV2 with TRBJ1-2; matching of 6 bases hints at TRBD1 as the D gene. Input material: peripheral blood. The TCR sequence derives from a woman under 40 with COVID-19, enrolled during active disease. The sequence in DNA is TGTGCCTTGTGGCGGGGGGCAGCTGGCTACACCTTC. The resulting protein is CALWRGAAGYTF.